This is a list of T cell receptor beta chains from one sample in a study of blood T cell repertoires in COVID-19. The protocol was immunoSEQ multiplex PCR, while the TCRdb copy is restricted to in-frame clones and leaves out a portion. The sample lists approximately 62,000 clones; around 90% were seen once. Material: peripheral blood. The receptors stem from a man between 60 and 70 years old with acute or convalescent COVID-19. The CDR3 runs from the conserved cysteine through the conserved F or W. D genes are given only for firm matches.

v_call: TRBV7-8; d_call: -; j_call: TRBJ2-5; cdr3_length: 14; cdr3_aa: CASSLDRVRETQYF
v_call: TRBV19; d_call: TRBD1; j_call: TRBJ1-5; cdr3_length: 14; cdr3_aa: CASSATGHNQPQHF
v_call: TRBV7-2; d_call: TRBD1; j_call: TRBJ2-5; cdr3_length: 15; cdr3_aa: CASTRDRGPGETQYF
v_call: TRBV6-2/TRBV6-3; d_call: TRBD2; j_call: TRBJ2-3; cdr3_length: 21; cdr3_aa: CASSYPHGRSSGTRRTDTQYF
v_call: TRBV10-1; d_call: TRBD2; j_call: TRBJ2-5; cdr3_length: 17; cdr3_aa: CASSESKFSGAVETQYF
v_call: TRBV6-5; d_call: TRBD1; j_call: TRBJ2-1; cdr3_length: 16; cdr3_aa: CASSYSIQGASNEQFF
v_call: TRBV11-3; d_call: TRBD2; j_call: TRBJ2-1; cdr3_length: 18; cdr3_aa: CASSSVSSGRSSYNEQFF
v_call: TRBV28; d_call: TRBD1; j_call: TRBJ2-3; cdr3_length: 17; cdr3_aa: CASSLPGQGPSTDTQYF
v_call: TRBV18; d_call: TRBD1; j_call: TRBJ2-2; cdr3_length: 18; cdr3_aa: CASSLSAPGQGNTGELFF
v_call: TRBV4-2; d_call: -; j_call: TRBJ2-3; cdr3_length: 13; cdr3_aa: CASSQTSTDTQYF
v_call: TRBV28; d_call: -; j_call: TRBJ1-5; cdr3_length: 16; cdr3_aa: CASSFGGGVGNQPQHF
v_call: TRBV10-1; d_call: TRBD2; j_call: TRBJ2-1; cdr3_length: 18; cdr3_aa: CASSESVAGRVLYNEQFF
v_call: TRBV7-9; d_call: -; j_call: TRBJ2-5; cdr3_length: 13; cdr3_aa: CASSFEVGETQYF
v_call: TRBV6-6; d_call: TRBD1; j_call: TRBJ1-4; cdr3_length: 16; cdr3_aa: CASSRGGAGLDEKLFF
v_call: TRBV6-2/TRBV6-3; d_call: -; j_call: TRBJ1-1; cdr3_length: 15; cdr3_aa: CASSQGFWGNTEAFF
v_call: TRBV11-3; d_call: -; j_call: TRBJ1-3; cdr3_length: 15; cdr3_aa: CASSFGRGSGNTIYF
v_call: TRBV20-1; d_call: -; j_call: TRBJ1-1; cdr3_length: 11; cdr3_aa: CSASSAGEAFF
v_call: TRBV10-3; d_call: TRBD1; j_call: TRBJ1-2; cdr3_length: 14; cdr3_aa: CASDRTGGAPGYTF
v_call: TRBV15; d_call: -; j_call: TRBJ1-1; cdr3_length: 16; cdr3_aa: CATSRKWTPSGTEAFF
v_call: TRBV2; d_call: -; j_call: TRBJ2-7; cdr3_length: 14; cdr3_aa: CASSGGQGIYEQYF
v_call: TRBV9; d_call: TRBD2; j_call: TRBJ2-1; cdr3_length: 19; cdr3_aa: CASSSPRLAETFSYNEQFF
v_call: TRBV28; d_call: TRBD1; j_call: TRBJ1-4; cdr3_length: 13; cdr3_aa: CASRTGLNEKLFF
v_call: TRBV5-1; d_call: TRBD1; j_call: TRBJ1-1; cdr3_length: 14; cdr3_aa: CASSWTGIQSEAFF
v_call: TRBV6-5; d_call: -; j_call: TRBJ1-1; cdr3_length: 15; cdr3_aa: CASSYGGRADTEAFF
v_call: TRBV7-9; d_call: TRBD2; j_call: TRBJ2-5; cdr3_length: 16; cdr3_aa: CASSPPGRGSLETQYF
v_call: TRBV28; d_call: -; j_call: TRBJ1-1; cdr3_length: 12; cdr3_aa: CASSGGYTEAFF
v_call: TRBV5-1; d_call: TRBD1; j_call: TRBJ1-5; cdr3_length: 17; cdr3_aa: CASSLGLTGGTNQPQHF